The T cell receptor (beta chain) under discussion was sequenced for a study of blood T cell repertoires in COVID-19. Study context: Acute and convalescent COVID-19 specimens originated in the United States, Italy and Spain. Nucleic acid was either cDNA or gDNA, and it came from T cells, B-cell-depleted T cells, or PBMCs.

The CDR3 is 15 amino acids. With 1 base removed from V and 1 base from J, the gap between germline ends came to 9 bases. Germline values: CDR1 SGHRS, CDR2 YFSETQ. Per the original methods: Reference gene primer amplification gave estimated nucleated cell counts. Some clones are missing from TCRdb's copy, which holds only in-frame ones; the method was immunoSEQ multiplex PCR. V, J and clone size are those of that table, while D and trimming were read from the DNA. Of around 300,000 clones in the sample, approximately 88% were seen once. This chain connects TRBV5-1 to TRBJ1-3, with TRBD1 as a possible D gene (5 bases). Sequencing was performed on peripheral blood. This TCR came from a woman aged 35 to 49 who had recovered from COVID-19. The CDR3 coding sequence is TGCGCCAGCAGCTTGATGGGGCTTTCTGGAAACACCATATATTTT. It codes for CASSLMGLSGNTIYF.